What follows are 8 T cell receptor beta chains derived from one specimen sequenced in a study of T cell repertoires in cytomegalovirus infection. TCRdb called the reads again in MiXCR, with one record for every CDR3 protein. The sample includes around 740,000 distinct CDR3 sequences, 35% to 45% of them seen just once. The material sequenced was PBMCs. The source is a human donor in good health (CMV status not recorded). Some clones in this sample may be carry-over from other donors' samples.

This clonotype was observed a handful of times. The chain has TRBV7-2 and TRBJ2-3; D remains unclear. Trimming pared 5 bases from V and 6 bases from J, leaving 15 bases between. The CDR3 length is 14 residues. The germline CDR1 and CDR2 sequences are SGHTA and FQGNSA. CDR3 in DNA: TGTGCCAGCAGCCCTGACCCCCAGACCGATACGCAGTATTTT. It translates to CASSPDPQTDTQYF. The full variable domain, completed using reference TRBV7-2 and TRBJ2-3, is GAGVSQSPSNKVTEKGKDVELRCDPISGHTALYWYRQSLGQGLEFLIYFQGNSAPDKSGLPSDRFSAERTGGSVSTLTIQRTQQEDSAVYLCASSPDPQTDTQYFGPGTRLTVL.

In nucleotides, the CDR3 is TGCAGTGCTAGTTCGCCTAGCGGGATGGGTACGCAGTATTTT. Translating gives CSASSPSGMGTQYF. The chain employs TRBV20-1 and TRBJ2-3; TRBD2 aligns across 9 bases. With 3 bases clipped from V and 8 bases from J, the junction kept 9 bases outside the gene matches. The CDR3 consists of 14 residues. The V gene's germline CDR1 is DFQATT and CDR2 SNEGSKA (reference sequence).

This clonotype was seen a few times. The chain couples TRBV15 to TRBJ1-1; tentatively, D is TRBD1 (6 bases). Looked up from germline, CDR1 is LNHNV and CDR2 is YYDKDF (reference sequence). The CDR3 loop spans 14 amino acids. Trimming cost V 3 bases and J 3 bases, with 11 bases left between them. The CDR3 loop is CATSRSRGDTEAFF. The DNA for the CDR3 is TGTGCCACCAGCAGGTCCAGGGGTGACACTGAAGCTTTCTTT. Full variable domain (rest looked up from reference TRBV15 and TRBJ1-1): DAMVIQNPRYQVTQFGKPVTLSCSQTLNHNVMYWYQQKSSQAPKLLFHYYDKDFNNEADTPDNFQSRRPNTSFCFLDIRSPGLGDTAMYLCATSRSRGDTEAFFGQGTRLTVV.

The rearrangement links TRBV6-1 to TRBJ2-6; TRBD2 is a possible D gene (5 bases). CDR3 size: 15 residues. Germline V gene sequence: CDR1 MNHNS, CDR2 SASEGT. V lost 7 bases to trimming and J lost 2 bases, with 12 bases between them. The CDR3 is CASIGRVTGANVLTF. In nucleotides, the CDR3 is TGTGCCAGCATCGGGCGGGTCACTGGGGCCAACGTCCTGACTTTC.

The sample holds a few counts of this clonotype. The chain employs TRBV6-1 and TRBJ1-5, with D hard to call. This CDR3 has 14 residues. Germline CDR1 is MNHNS and CDR2 is SASEGT. Trimming removed 5 bases at V and 4 bases at J, with 12 bases between. CDR3 amino acids: CASSFPNSNQPQHF. The DNA of the CDR3 is TGTGCCAGCAGTTTCCCCAACTCTAATCAGCCCCAGCATTTT.

The table lists this clonotype with many counts. The V gene is TRBV7-9, the J gene TRBJ1-1; possibly TRBD1 for D (6 bases). The CDR3 totals 11 residues. The germline CDR1 and CDR2 sequences are SEHNR and FQNEAQ (reference sequence). The germline V and J ends were trimmed by 6 bases and 8 bases, with 10 bases remaining between them. For the CDR3, the DNA is TGTGCCAGCAGTCTAGACAGGGAAGCTTTCTTT. This translates into CASSLDREAFF.

J is TRBJ1-5 and V is TRBV15, with D possibly TRBD1 on 5 matching bases. The germline V gene encodes CDR1 LNHNV and CDR2 YYDKDF (reference sequence). V was trimmed by 0 bases and J by 0 bases, leaving 9 bases between them. The CDR3 spans 16 residues. The CDR3 reads CATSRDQGYSNQPQHF. The CDR3, as DNA: TGTGCCACCAGCAGAGATCAGGGCTATAGCAATCAGCCCCAGCATTTT.

This clonotype was counted ten times or more. The chain employs TRBV7-2 and TRBJ2-3, with 8 bases that match TRBD2. V was pared by 3 bases and J by 1 base, with 6 bases of the junction left unmatched. The CDR3 loop spans 16 amino acids. In germline, CDR1 is SGHTA, CDR2 FQGNSA. The CDR3 spells CASSFKAGVGTDTQYF. The CDR3 nucleotides are TGTGCCAGCAGCTTCAAAGCGGGAGTGGGCACAGATACGCAGTATTTT.